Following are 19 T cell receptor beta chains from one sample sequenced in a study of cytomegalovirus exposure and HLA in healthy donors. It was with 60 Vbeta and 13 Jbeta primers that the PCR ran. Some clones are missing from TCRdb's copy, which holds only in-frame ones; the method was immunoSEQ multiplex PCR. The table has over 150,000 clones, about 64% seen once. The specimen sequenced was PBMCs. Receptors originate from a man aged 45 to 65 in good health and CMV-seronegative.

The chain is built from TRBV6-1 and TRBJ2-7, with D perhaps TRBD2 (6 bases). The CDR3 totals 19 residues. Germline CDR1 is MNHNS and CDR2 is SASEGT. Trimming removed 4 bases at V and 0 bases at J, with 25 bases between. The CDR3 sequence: CASSVLFRLGGSISYEQYF. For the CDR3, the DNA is TGTGCCAGCAGTGTTCTTTTTCGGCTTGGAGGGAGCATCTCCTACGAGCAGTACTTC.

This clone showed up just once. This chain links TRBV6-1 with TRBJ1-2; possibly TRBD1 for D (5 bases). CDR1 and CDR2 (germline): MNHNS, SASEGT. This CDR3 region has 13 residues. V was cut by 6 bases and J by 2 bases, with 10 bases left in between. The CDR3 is CASRTAGNYGYTF. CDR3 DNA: TGTGCCAGCAGAACGGCAGGGAACTATGGCTACACCTTC.

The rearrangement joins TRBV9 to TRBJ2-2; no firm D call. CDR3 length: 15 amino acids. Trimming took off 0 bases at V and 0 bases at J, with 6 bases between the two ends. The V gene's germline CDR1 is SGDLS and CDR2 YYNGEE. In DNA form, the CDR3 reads TGTGCCAGCAGCGTAGGATCGGCGAACACCGGGGAGCTGTTTTTT. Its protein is CASSVGSANTGELFF.

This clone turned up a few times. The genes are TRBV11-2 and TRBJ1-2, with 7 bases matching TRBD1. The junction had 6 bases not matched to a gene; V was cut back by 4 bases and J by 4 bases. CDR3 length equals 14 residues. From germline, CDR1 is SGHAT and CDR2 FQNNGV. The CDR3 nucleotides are TGTGCCAGCAGCTCCACAGGGGAGATCTATGGCTACACCTTC. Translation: CASSSTGEIYGYTF. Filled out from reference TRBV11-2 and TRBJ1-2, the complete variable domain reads EAGVAQSPRYKIIEKRQSVAFWCNPISGHATLYWYQQILGQGPKLLIQFQNNGVVDDSQLPKDRFSAERLKGVDSTLKIQPAKLEDSAVYLCASSSTGEIYGYTFGSGTRLTVV.

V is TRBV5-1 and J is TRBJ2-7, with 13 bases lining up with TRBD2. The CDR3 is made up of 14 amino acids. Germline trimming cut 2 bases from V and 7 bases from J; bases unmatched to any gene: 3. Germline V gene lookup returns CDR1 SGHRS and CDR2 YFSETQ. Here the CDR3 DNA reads TGCGCCAGCAGCTTACTAGCGGGGGGGCGTGAGCAGTACTTC. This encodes CASSLLAGGREQYF.

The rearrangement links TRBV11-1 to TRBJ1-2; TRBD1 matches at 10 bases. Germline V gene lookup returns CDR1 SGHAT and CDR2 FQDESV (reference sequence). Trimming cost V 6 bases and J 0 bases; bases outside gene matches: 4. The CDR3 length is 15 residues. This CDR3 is CASSSGTGANYGYTF. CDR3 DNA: TGTGCCAGCAGTTCCGGGACAGGGGCTAACTATGGCTACACCTTC.

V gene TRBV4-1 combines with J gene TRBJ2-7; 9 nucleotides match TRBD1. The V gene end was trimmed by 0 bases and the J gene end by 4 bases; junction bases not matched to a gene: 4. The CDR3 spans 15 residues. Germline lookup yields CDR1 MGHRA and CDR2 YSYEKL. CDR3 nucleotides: TGCGCCAGCAGCCAAGATGAAGGGACAGGGTACGAGCAGTACTTC. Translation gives CASSQDEGTGYEQYF.

Here the CDR3 reads CASQWQGDEKLFF. The CDR3 nucleotides read TGTGCCAGCCAGTGGCAGGGCGATGAAAAACTGTTTTTT. The gene calls are TRBV2 and TRBJ1-4, with D possibly matching TRBD1 (5 bases). The CDR3 has 13 residues. Germline V gene data show CDR1 as SNHLY and CDR2 as FYNNEI. Trimming cost V 8 bases and J 6 bases, with 13 bases left between them.

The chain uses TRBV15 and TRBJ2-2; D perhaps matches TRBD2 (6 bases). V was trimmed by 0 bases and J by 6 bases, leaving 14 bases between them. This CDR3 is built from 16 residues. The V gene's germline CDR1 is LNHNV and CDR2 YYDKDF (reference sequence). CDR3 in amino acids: CATSRDLVAAAGELFF. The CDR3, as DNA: TGTGCCACCAGCAGAGATCTGGTAGCGGCCGCCGGGGAGCTGTTTTTT.

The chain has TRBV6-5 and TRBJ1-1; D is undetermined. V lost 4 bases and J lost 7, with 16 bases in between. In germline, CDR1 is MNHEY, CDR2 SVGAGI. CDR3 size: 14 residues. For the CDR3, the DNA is TGTGCCAGCAGTTCACGCAGGCCCATCAGTGAAGCTTTCTTT. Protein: CASSSRRPISEAFF.

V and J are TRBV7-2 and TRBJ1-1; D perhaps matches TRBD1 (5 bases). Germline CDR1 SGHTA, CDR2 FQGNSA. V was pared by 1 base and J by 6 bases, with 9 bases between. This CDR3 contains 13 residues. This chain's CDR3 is CASSLERGSEAFF. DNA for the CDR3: TGTGCCAGCAGCTTAGAACGGGGGTCTGAAGCTTTCTTT.

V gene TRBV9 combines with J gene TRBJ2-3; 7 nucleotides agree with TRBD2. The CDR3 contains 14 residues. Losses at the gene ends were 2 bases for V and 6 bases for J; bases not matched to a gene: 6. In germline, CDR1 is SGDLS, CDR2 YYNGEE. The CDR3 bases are TGTGCCAGCAGCGTCATTGGGGGGGAGGATACGCAGTATTTT. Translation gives CASSVIGGEDTQYF. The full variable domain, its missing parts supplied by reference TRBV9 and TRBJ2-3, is DSGVTQTPKHLITATGQRVTLRCSPRSGDLSVYWYQQSLDQGLQFLIQYYNGEERAKGNILERFSAQQFPDLHSELNLSSLELGDSALYFCASSVIGGEDTQYFGPGTRLTVL.

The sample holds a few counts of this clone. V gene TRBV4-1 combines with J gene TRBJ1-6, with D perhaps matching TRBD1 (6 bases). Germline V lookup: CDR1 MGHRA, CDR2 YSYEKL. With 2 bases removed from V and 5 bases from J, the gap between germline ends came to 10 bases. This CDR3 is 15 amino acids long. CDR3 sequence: CASSQPRGNNSPLHF. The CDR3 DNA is TGCGCCAGCAGCCAACCCAGGGGAAATAATTCACCCCTCCACTTT.

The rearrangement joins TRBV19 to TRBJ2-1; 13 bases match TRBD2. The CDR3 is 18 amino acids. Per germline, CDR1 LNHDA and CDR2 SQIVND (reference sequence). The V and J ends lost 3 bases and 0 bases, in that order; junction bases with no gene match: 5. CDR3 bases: TGTGCCAGTAGTATTGGACTAGCGGGGGTAAGCTCCTACAATGAGCAGTTCTTC. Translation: CASSIGLAGVSSYNEQFF.

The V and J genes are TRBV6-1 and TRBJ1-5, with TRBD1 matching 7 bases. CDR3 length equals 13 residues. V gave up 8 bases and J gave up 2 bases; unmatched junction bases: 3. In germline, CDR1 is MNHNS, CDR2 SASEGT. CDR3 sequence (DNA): TGTGCCAGCTTAACAGGGGGCAATCAGCCCCAGCATTTT. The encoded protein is CASLTGGNQPQHF.

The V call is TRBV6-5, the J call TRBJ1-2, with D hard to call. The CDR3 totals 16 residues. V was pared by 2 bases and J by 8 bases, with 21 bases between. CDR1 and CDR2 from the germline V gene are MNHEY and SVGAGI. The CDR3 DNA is TGTGCCAGCAGTTACGAGGAGGGCTTGAGGGCGGGAGGCTACACCTTC. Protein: CASSYEEGLRAGGYTF.

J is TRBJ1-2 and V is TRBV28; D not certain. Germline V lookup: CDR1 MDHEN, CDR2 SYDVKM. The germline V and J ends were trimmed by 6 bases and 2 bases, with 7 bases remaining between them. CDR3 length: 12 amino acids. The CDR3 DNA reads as TGTGCCAGCAGGTCTGTCAACTATGGCTACACCTTC. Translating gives CASRSVNYGYTF.

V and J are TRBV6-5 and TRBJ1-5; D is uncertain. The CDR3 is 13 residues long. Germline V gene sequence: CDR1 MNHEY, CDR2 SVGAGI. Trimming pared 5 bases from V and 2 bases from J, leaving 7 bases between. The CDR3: CASSVTGNQPQHF. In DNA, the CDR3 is TGTGCCAGCAGTGTAACAGGCAATCAGCCCCAGCATTTT.

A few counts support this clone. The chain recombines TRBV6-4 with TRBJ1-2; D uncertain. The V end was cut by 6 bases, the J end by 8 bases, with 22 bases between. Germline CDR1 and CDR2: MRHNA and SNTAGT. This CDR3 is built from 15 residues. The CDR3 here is CASSQFESSGKGYTF. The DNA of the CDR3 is TGTGCCAGCAGCCAATTCGAATCCTCGGGAAAAGGCTACACCTTC.